The T cell receptor beta chain described here comes from a study of blood T cell repertoires in COVID-19 (TCRdb year 2020). General notes on the study: The collaborator samples originated in the United States, Italy and Spain and spanned the acute and convalescent phases of COVID-19. The material from the prospective study consisted of cDNA or gDNA derived from T cells, B-cell-depleted T cells, or PBMCs. The dataset comprised deeply sampled blood TCRbeta repertoires from subjects exposed to, actively infected with, or recovered from COVID-19. The repertoires were released in a freely available public database intended as a resource for research on the immune response to SARS-CoV-2. Samples came from the ongoing ImmuneRACE study (first 160 participants) plus 1,254 subjects from 6 global collaborators. Nearly every sample came with metadata listing a de-identified subject ID, COVID-19 status, age in years and sex. HLA class I and class II types, where available, came from metadata supplied by the sample provider rather than from assay-based typing.

In Seattle, one collaborating source enrolled patients while the infection was active and tracked those patients longitudinally over the course of disease. Collaborating institutions collected whole blood in K2EDTA tubes following their own protocols. For TCRbeta analysis, collaborators shipped samples as frozen whole blood, isolated PBMCs, or DNA extracted from either of those sample types. This clone has ten or more counts. Its binding antigen is unknown. Base-call qualities are not available, and no considerably larger clone is one nucleotide away. The immunoSEQ Assay, a bias-controlled multiplex PCR, was used to amplify TCRbeta CDR3 regions from genomic DNA. Concerning the study's data processing: Nucleated cell counts per sample were estimated from amplification of reference gene primers within the assay. Sequence reads were collapsed and filtered to measure the absolute abundance of every unique TCRbeta CDR3 rearrangement. For each sample, productive Simpson clonality was calculated as the square root of Simpson's diversity index across productive rearrangements. TCRdb limited this immuneACCESS table to in-frame rearrangements with V and J called. A share of clones is missing; checked studies link under half to unresolved V genes, and the rest is unexplained. Clonal size and the V and J genes are those of that table, whereas D and trimming came from the DNA. Across this sample there are 150,000 to 200,000 clones, with 80% to 85% seen only once. The biggest ten clones account for 12% of the sample.

From the germline V gene, CDR1 is MGHRA and CDR2 is YSYEKL. Germline trimming amounts to 3 bases on V and 0 bases on J, with 12 as the count of junction bases outside the gene matches. Inclusive of the bounding cysteine and phenylalanine, the CDR3 is 19 residues long. The entry retains the CDR3 DNA only, 57 bases that are in frame from base 1. Results the study describes overall, beyond this receptor: The amount of clinical and demographic metadata varied by source and participant and was provided uncurated.

The material sequenced was peripheral blood. This receptor was obtained from a woman at least 80 years old with COVID-19, enrolled during active disease. The chain joins TRBV4-1 to TRBJ2-1; 9 bases in the junction line up with TRBD2. The DNA is TGCGCCAGCAGCCACCCCGGACTAGCGAGAACAAGCTCCTACAATGAGCAGTTCTTC. Its amino acids are CASSHPGLARTSSYNEQFF.